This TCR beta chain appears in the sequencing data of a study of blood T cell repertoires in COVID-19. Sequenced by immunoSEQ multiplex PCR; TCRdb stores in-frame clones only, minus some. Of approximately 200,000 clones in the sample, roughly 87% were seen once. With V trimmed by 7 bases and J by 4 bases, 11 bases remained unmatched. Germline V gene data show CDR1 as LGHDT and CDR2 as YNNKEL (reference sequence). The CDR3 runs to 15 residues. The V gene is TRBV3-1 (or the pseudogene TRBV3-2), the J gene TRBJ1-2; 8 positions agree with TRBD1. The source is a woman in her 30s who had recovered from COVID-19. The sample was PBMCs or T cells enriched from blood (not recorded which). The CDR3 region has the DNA TGTGCCAGCACCAAAGCGGCCACAGGGGGCTATGGCTACACCTTC. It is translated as CASTKAATGGYGYTF.